These T cell receptor beta chains were read from a single sample in a study of blood T cell repertoires in COVID-19. Method: immunoSEQ multiplex PCR; TCRdb's copy keeps in-frame clones and lacks some. The sample yields about 480,000 clones, roughly 89% seen once. The sample was peripheral blood. Receptors originate from a woman aged 45 to 65 with COVID-19, enrolled during active disease. Each CDR3 is given with its conserved first and last residue. The order of the fields is clone size, D gene, V gene, J gene, CDR3 DNA, CDR3 protein. A D gene is named only where the DNA matches it firmly. A clone size is listed for some rows: how often the clone was seen (once, few, many), or a class if it is expanded.

clone size: .
D gene: .
V gene: TRBV6-5
J gene: TRBJ1-4
CDR3 DNA: TGTGCCAGCAGTTACTCGGGCAGGGGAAAGGAAAAACTGTTTTTT
CDR3 protein: CASSYSGRGKEKLFF

clone size: .
D gene: .
V gene: TRBV5-4
J gene: TRBJ1-1
CDR3 DNA: TGTGCCAGCAGCTTACAGGGAGGGGGGAACACTGAAGCTTTCTTT
CDR3 protein: CASSLQGGGNTEAFF

clone size: .
D gene: TRBD2
V gene: TRBV9
J gene: TRBJ2-7
CDR3 DNA: TGTGCCAGCAGCGGGGGGACTAGTGGGAACGAGCAGTACTTC
CDR3 protein: CASSGGTSGNEQYF

clone size: .
D gene: .
V gene: TRBV25-1
J gene: TRBJ1-6
CDR3 DNA: TGTGCCAGCAACCCGGCGGGCGATTCACCCCTCCACTTT
CDR3 protein: CASNPAGDSPLHF

clone size: .
D gene: .
V gene: TRBV3-1/TRBV3-2
J gene: TRBJ2-2
CDR3 DNA: TGTGCCAGCCAGAACAGGTACGGCACCGGGGAGCTGTTTTTT
CDR3 protein: CASQNRYGTGELFF

clone size: once
D gene: TRBD1
V gene: TRBV24-1
J gene: TRBJ2-2
CDR3 DNA: TGTGCCACCAGTGGAGGGGGCAACACCGGGGAGCTGTTTTTT
CDR3 protein: CATSGGGNTGELFF

clone size: once
D gene: .
V gene: TRBV12-5
J gene: TRBJ2-7
CDR3 DNA: TGTGCTAGTGGTTTGTCGTTCGAGCAGTACTTC
CDR3 protein: CASGLSFEQYF

clone size: few
D gene: TRBD1
V gene: TRBV24-1
J gene: TRBJ1-5
CDR3 DNA: TGTGCCACCAGTGATTCTCCCTCGGGACAGCTTAGCTTCAATCAGCCCCAGCATTTT
CDR3 protein: CATSDSPSGQLSFNQPQHF

clone size: .
D gene: .
V gene: TRBV11-1
J gene: TRBJ2-7
CDR3 DNA: TGTGCCAGCAGCTTAGCGACAGCCTACGAGCAGTACTTC
CDR3 protein: CASSLATAYEQYF

clone size: once
D gene: TRBD2
V gene: TRBV2
J gene: TRBJ2-3
CDR3 DNA: TGTGCCAGCTTTGGCGGGGGTAGCACAGATACGCAGTATTTT
CDR3 protein: CASFGGGSTDTQYF

clone size: .
D gene: TRBD1
V gene: TRBV27
J gene: TRBJ2-3
CDR3 DNA: TGTGCCAGCAGTCCCTACAGGGGAGATACGCAGTATTTT
CDR3 protein: CASSPYRGDTQYF